These 23 T cell receptor beta chains originate from one sample sequenced in a study of cytomegalovirus exposure and HLA in healthy donors. PCR amplification relied on 60 Vbeta primers (plus 13 Jbeta primers). Here immunoSEQ multiplex PCR was the method, and the copy in TCRdb shows in-frame clones only, minus some. The sample lists more than 100,000 clones; about 75% were seen once. Material: PBMCs. Source of these receptors: a man in his 60s in good health and CMV-seropositive.

The CDR3 DNA reads as TGCAGCGTAAATTTGGACAGGGGCCCATTCTACGAGCAGTACTTC. As protein: CSVNLDRGPFYEQYF. The chain has TRBV29-1 and TRBJ2-7; 9 bases fit TRBD1. The CDR3 totals 15 residues. Germline values: CDR1 SQVTM, CDR2 ANQGSEA. Trimming took 6 bases from V and 3 from J; bases not matched to a gene: 12.

The chain recombines TRBV19 with TRBJ2-4, with TRBD2 matching 7 bases. CDR1 and CDR2 (germline): LNHDA, SQIVND (reference sequence). V was pared by 7 bases and J by 8 bases, with 14 bases of the junction left unmatched. The CDR3 totals 15 residues. The CDR3 protein is CASKKIAGKRDIQYF. CDR3 coding DNA: TGTGCCAGTAAAAAAATAGCGGGCAAAAGGGACATTCAGTACTTC.

This chain connects TRBV28 to TRBJ2-7; the match to TRBD1 covers 8 bases. The V and J ends lost 5 bases and 5 bases, in that order; junction bases with no gene match: 11. The CDR3 extends over 15 amino acids. CDR1 is MDHEN and CDR2 is SYDVKM in the germline V gene. The CDR3 protein is CASSTRQGTLHEQYF. The CDR3, as DNA: TGTGCCAGCAGTACCCGACAGGGGACGTTACACGAGCAGTACTTC.

V usage is TRBV18 and J usage is TRBJ1-5; 7 bases fit TRBD1. Looked up from germline, CDR1 is KGHSH and CDR2 is LQKENI. V shed 5 bases, J shed 6 bases, and the junction held 10 bases outside the gene matches. The CDR3 runs 15 residues. CDR3 DNA sequence: TGTGCCAGCTCAGGTACCGACAGGGTTCGTCAGCCCCAGCATTTT. Its protein is CASSGTDRVRQPQHF. The full variable domain, completed using reference TRBV18 and TRBJ1-5, is NAGVMQNPRHLVRRRGQEARLRCSPMKGHSHVYWYRQLPEEGLKFMVYLQKENIIDESGMPKERFSAEFPKEGPSILRIQQVVRGDSAAYFCASSGTDRVRQPQHFGDGTRLSIL.

This chain links TRBV10-3 with TRBJ1-2; 7 bases are shared with TRBD1. Germline CDR1 reads ENHRY; CDR2 reads SYGVKD. V gave up 4 bases and J gave up 1 base; unmatched junction bases: 6. The CDR3 has 15 amino acids. The CDR3 region has the DNA TGTGCCATCAGTGGCCACAGGGGAAATAACTATGGCTACACCTTC. Amino acids: CAISGHRGNNYGYTF.

V is TRBV4-1 and J is TRBJ1-2, with TRBD1 matching 8 bases. This CDR3 comprises 15 residues. Germline V CDR1 and CDR2: MGHRA, YSYEKL. The V segment lost 1 base and the J segment 2 bases; nucleotides outside the gene matches: 3. CDR3 loop: CASSQARGQNYGYTF. CDR3 coding DNA: TGCGCCAGCAGCCAAGCCAGGGGGCAGAACTATGGCTACACCTTC.

This sequence joins TRBV5-1 and TRBJ1-3; maybe TRBD1 (6 bases). The V end lost 1 base, the J end lost 4 bases, and 12 bases lay between the germline ends. The germline CDR1 and CDR2 sequences are SGHRS and YFSETQ. The CDR3 totals 15 residues. As DNA, the CDR3 is TGCGCCAGCAGCTTGAATGGGGGCCTCGGAAACACCATATATTTT. Protein: CASSLNGGLGNTIYF.

The rearrangement joins TRBV4-1 to TRBJ2-7; D ambiguous. Germline assignment: CDR1 MGHRA and CDR2 YSYEKL. V was shortened by 2 bases and J by 3 bases, with 11 bases between the two germline ends. The CDR3 consists of 14 residues. The CDR3 bases are TGCGCCAGCAGCCAACCCCTATTTAGCTACGAGCAGTACTTC. It specifies CASSQPLFSYEQYF.

The V gene is TRBV2, the J gene TRBJ2-7, with TRBD2 matching over 7 bases. CDR3 length: 14 amino acids. Germline assignment: CDR1 SNHLY and CDR2 FYNNEI. After removal of 4 bases from V and 3 bases from J, the junction contained 6 bases not matched to a gene. For the CDR3, the DNA is TGTGCCAGCAGTGTAGCGAGCGGGAACTACGAGCAGTACTTC. Its protein is CASSVASGNYEQYF. Looking up the rest from reference TRBV2 and TRBJ2-7 gives the full variable domain: EPEVTQTPSHQVTQMGQEVILRCVPISNHLYFYWYRQILGQKVEFLVSFYNNEISEKSEIFDDQFSVERPDGSNFTLKIRSTKLEDSAMYFCASSVASGNYEQYFGPGTRLTVT.

V usage is TRBV10-3 and J usage is TRBJ2-6, with TRBD2 as a possible D gene (7 bases). V dropped 3 bases and J dropped 3 bases, with 15 bases sitting between them. There are 17 residues in the CDR3. Per the germline V gene, CDR1 is ENHRY and CDR2 is SYGVKD. CDR3 nucleotide sequence: TGTGCCATCAGTGATTATGGGGGGGGGCTTGGGGCCAACGTCCTGACTTTC. Translation gives CAISDYGGGLGANVLTF.

The chain employs TRBV20-1 and TRBJ1-1, with 8 positions matching TRBD1. The ends lost 5 bases at V and 7 bases at J; junction bases unmatched: 3. The germline V gene has CDR1 DFQATT and CDR2 SNEGSKA (reference sequence). CDR3 length: 11 residues. Here the CDR3 reads CSAGTGLEAFF. CDR3 in DNA: TGCAGTGCTGGGACAGGACTTGAAGCTTTCTTT.

The chain has TRBV5-4 and TRBJ2-7, with D possibly matching TRBD1 (8 bases). Between the trimmed V and J ends, which lost 2 bases and 3 bases, there was a span of 18 bases. This CDR3 comprises 16 residues. The germline CDR1 and CDR2 sequences are SGHNT and YYREEE (reference sequence). CDR3 loop: CASSLNRGRGIYEQYF. The CDR3 nucleotides are TGTGCCAGCAGCTTAAACAGGGGGAGGGGGATCTACGAGCAGTACTTC.

This sequence joins TRBV6-6 and TRBJ2-7; 7 bases are a match to TRBD1. CDR1 and CDR2 (germline): MNHNY, SVGAGI (reference sequence). CDR3 length: 13 amino acids. The V gene end was trimmed by 6 bases and the J gene end by 4 bases; junction bases not matched to a gene: 6. The DNA for the CDR3 is TGTGCCAGCAGGACAGGGAGTGGGTACGAGCAGTACTTC. Protein: CASRTGSGYEQYF.

This clone was seen a few times. The V and J genes are TRBV11-2 and TRBJ2-7; D is possibly TRBD1 (6 bases). The V and J ends lost 0 bases and 3 bases respectively, with 15 bases between them. Germline loops: CDR1 SGHAT, CDR2 FQNNGV. The CDR3 contains 16 residues. The CDR3 reads CASSLERDNSYYEQYF. The CDR3 nucleotides read TGTGCCAGCAGCTTAGAGAGGGACAACTCTTACTACGAGCAGTACTTC.

The DNA for the CDR3 is TGCAGCGCGGAGGGTAGCGGGGGGACTGAAGCTTTCTTT. Translating it yields CSAEGSGGTEAFF. This chain connects TRBV29-1 to TRBJ1-1; a possible D gene is TRBD1 (5 bases). The germline gives CDR1 SQVTM, CDR2 ANQGSEA. Trimming removed 7 bases at V and 5 bases at J, with 17 bases between. CDR3 length: 13 residues.

The chain joins TRBV28 to TRBJ1-5; 7 bases are a match to TRBD1. V lost 8 bases, J lost 3 bases, and 4 bases stayed unmatched. The length of the CDR3 is 13 residues. Germline V lookup: CDR1 MDHEN, CDR2 SYDVKM. The CDR3 region has the DNA TGTGCCAGCCTTGGGACAGTCAATCAGCCCCAGCATTTT. Its translation: CASLGTVNQPQHF.

The genes are TRBV10-3 and TRBJ2-3; the match to TRBD2 covers 11 bases. This CDR3 has 15 amino acids. J gave up 3 bases and V 7 bases, and 6 bases lay outside the gene matches. Germline loops: CDR1 ENHRY, CDR2 SYGVKD. The DNA for the CDR3 is TGTGCCATCAAAACCACTAGCGGGAGTACAGATACGCAGTATTTT. This sequence encodes CAIKTTSGSTDTQYF.

Points on this clone: Other DNA sequences in this specimen translate into the identical CDR3. The gene calls are TRBV2 and TRBJ2-7, with 11 bases aligning to TRBD2. Germline assignment: CDR1 SNHLY and CDR2 FYNNEI. The CDR3 loop spans 19 amino acids. The junction had 16 bases not matched to a gene; V was cut back by 4 bases and J by 2 bases. CDR3 coding DNA: TGTGCCAGCAGTGGGCCGGCAGGCCTCGGGACTAGCGGAACCTACGAGCAGTACTTC. Translating it yields CASSGPAGLGTSGTYEQYF.

The J gene is TRBJ1-5, the V gene TRBV11-2; D gene uncertain. CDR1 and CDR2 from the germline V gene are SGHAT and FQNNGV. Trimming pared 1 base from V and 6 bases from J, leaving 16 bases between. The CDR3 sequence is 16 residues long. CDR3 DNA sequence: TGTGCCAGCAGCTTAGGTTTGGGCAGGTCCTCTCAGCCCCAGCATTTT. Translated, it gives CASSLGLGRSSQPQHF.

This sequence joins TRBV5-1 and TRBJ2-7, with 8 bases aligning to TRBD2. The V segment lost 4 bases and the J segment 3 bases; nucleotides outside the gene matches: 9. This CDR3 contains 15 residues. In germline, CDR1 is SGHRS, CDR2 YFSETQ. The CDR3: CASSNGASGFYEQYF. CDR3 coding DNA: TGCGCCAGCAGCAATGGGGCTAGCGGGTTCTACGAGCAGTACTTC.

The genes are TRBV6-1 and TRBJ2-7; TRBD1 matches at 8 bases. The CDR3 sequence is 17 residues long. In germline, CDR1 is MNHNS, CDR2 SASEGT. The junction had 15 bases not matched to a gene; V was cut back by 4 bases and J by 4 bases. This chain's CDR3 is CASSADLRTGFWYEQYF. As DNA, the CDR3 is TGTGCCAGCAGTGCTGACCTAAGGACAGGGTTTTGGTACGAGCAGTACTTC.

The chain combines TRBV29-1 with TRBJ1-1; the D is unclear. Germline V lookup: CDR1 SQVTM, CDR2 ANQGSEA. Trimming stripped 4 bases from V and 0 bases from J, with 18 bases between. The CDR3 covers 16 residues. CDR3 sequence reads: CSVAMAVVKLNTEAFF. Written as DNA, the CDR3 is TGCAGCGTTGCTATGGCGGTCGTCAAGTTGAACACTGAAGCTTTCTTT.

This chain joins TRBV7-2 and TRBJ2-7, with 13 bases lining up with TRBD2. Germline CDR1 reads SGHTA; CDR2 reads FQGNSA. V was pared by 3 bases and J by 3 bases, with 2 bases of the junction left unmatched. CDR3 length: 15 amino acids. Here the CDR3 DNA reads TGTGCCAGCAGCTTGGGACTAGCGGGACTCTACGAGCAGTACTTC. It yields the protein CASSLGLAGLYEQYF.